This entry describes one T cell receptor (beta chain). This clone was seen once. Which antigen it targets is not known. No quality values exist for individual bases; no much larger clone is one base distant. This record belongs to a study of T cell responses to AZD1222 COVID-19 vaccine (dated by TCRdb to 2020 to 2023). Background on the whole study: TCR sequencing was performed for 230 to 250 trial participants, of whom approximately 200 were given two doses of AZD1222 and approximately 25 were given two doses of MenACWY control vaccine. Trial participants were enrolled by age into 18-55, 56-69 and 70-plus year subgroups, with about 150, 28 and 57 TCR-sequenced participants respectively. Here is what the overall study found, with its caveats: Reportedly, almost half of the unique spike-specific TCRs recognized epitopes lying outside the regions that are mutated in the B.1.351 and B.1.1.7 variants. The vaccine-associated CD4 TCRs covered the entire spike protein, and the dominant responses fell in regions 160-218 and 743-854. Participants were mostly white British and included more females than males, and it was suggested by the authors that clonal diversity may have been underestimated. Conclusions about previously exposed vaccinees are limited, since just six AZD1222 recipients were seropositive for SARS-CoV-2 at baseline. After two AZD1222 doses, both the breadth and the depth of spike-specific TCRs were significantly higher than at day 0 and than in MenACWY recipients. Because no samples from the day 14 peak response were available, repertoires could be characterized only after the peak T cell response. In the small 56-69-year group, the increase in depth fell short of significance, most likely because of low power.

Reading the label with the study, this specimen's time point is: about 28 days (+/-7) after the second vaccine dose. The treatment or condition label here, explained by the study, means: meningococcal conjugate vaccine given as trial control. Vaccinee samples came from UK trials COV001 and COV002, including a single-blind randomized controlled phase 2/3 trial of AZD1222 (ChAdOx1 nCoV-19) in healthy adults. For TCRbeta chain sequencing, PBMC samples were collected from trial participants at day 0 and at day 28 after the second dose. The CDR3 regions of human TCRbeta chains were subjected to immunosequencing. Regarding the original processing steps: Repertoire TCRs were checked for matches against a reference library of SARS-CoV-2-specific TCRs that had been generated using the MIRA antigen-specificity platform. Breadth was defined as the fraction of unique TCRs that were SARS-CoV-2-associated, and depth was defined as the fraction of total T cells that were SARS-CoV-2-associated. Using the MIRA data, each spike-specific TCR was mapped to the spike region that the TCR reacts to and placed in a CD4 or CD8 class. Log10-transformed breadth and depth values were compared by one-way ANOVA with Sidak's multiple comparisons tests. The immuneACCESS repertoire file appears here via TCRdb, limited to in-frame rearrangements. These files lack a portion of the clones; in checked studies, under half of the deficit traces to unresolved V genes, and the cause of the others is not known. V and J calls and clone size are given by that table; D and trimming were obtained from the DNA. Counted in this sample were 110,000 or so clones; 90% of them appeared once. The ten most abundant clones make up around 3.8% of the sample.

The specimen comprised peripheral blood, sampled 28 days after the second dose of the MenACWY control vaccine. The sequence derives from an adult who received the MenACWY meningococcal vaccine as a control.

The CDR3 is CASSEASGSYEQYF. The nucleotides are TGCGCCAGCAGCGAGGCTAGCGGCTCCTACGAGCAGTACTTC. In this chain, TRBV5-1 is recombined with TRBJ2-7; the central 7 bases match TRBD2. The germline V and J ends show losses of 4 bases and 0 bases respectively, and no gene match explains 4 bases of the junction. The germline V gene provides CDR1 SGHRS and CDR2 YFSETQ. The cysteine opens and the phenylalanine closes a CDR3 of 14 amino acids. The DNA shown is the 42-base CDR3, in frame from base 1.